Below, one T cell receptor (beta chain) is given with its context. This clonotype was counted at least ten times. What antigen it recognizes has not been identified. No qualities accompany the bases; no much larger clone lies one base away. This entry comes from a study of regulatory T cells in long-lasting Graves disease listed by TCRdb under 2021. For the study in its entirety: Persistent Graves' disease meant more than 5 years of antithyroid drug treatment with TSH receptor autoantibodies that stayed positive. The study was conducted in China and was registered as a clinical trial. Patients with persistent Graves' disease were compared with patients with newly diagnosed Graves' disease using TCR sequencing and RNA sequencing of peripheral blood. Antithyroid drugs had been taken for approximately 10 years on average by persistent Graves' disease patients in the clinical cohort. A total of about 35 samples underwent TCR sequencing, from about 13 patients with persistent Graves' disease and some 20 patients with newly diagnosed Graves' disease. What the work shows at the level of the full study, not this receptor alone: More public clonotypes were shared among persistent patients (about 2,800) than among newly diagnosed patients (966). Only peripheral blood was studied, because thyroid tissue, the primary lesion, was inaccessible. Compared with newly diagnosed patients, patients with persistent Graves' disease had lower TCR Shannon entropy and fewer highly expanded clones, which suggests clonal expansion. The authors acknowledged the small sample size as a limitation that may reduce accuracy. Preferential use of TRBV28, TRBJ1-2 and TRBJ2-5 was observed in persistent disease, whereas TRBV20-1 and TRBJ2-1 were favored in newly diagnosed disease. Only the TCR beta chain was sequenced and analyzed.

Library generation was performed with multiplex PCR. Sequencer: Illumina HiSeq 4000. TCR beta libraries were built with iRepertoire HTBI primers and Arm-PCR amplification of CDR3 regions. Gel purification was performed on PCR products prior to sequencing. The paper's data handling went like this. Across samples, about 63 TRBV and around 15 TRBJ segments were identified and used for gene usage analysis of CDR3 amino acid clonotypes. Filtered high-quality paired reads were merged into contigs using COPE and FqMerger. BLAST was used to align contigs to the IMGT TRBV, TRBD and TRBJ reference genes, and CDR3 was defined following IMGT. Highly expanded clones were defined as clonotypes with a frequency above 0.1%. Shannon entropy served as the measure of repertoire diversity, while the Gini coefficient captured V-J evenness. Clonotypes shared by more than one individual were considered public. TCRdb trimmed the raw reads at Q25, called clones with MiXCR and kept productive beta chains. Identical CDR3 protein sequences are pooled into one entry, listed with their most common genes and DNA. The V and J calls were determined by TCRdb, not by the authors. The sample has a few hundred thousand distinct CDR3 sequences on record, 20% to 30% of them singletons. The ten most abundant clones make up about 26% of the sample.

The germline V gene specifies SGHRS as CDR1 and YFSETQ as CDR2. Spanning cysteine to phenylalanine, the CDR3 consists of 14 amino acids. Only the CDR3 region is kept as DNA, spanning 42 bases read in frame from base 1. Trimming accounts for 4 bases at V and 2 bases at J, while the number of junction bases matched to no gene is 2. The time point label, as the study defines it: persistent/refractory GD, antithyroid drugs over 5 years with positive TRAb. For both TCR sequencing and RNA sequencing, RNA was extracted from PBMCs in TRIzol. The diagnosis of Graves' disease was made according to American Thyroid Association guidelines. Patients were recruited from an endocrinology department in Xi'an, China. Each patient gave approximately 9.7 milliliters of peripheral blood, collected in an EDTA anticoagulant tube. PBMCs were isolated by Ficoll Paque Plus density gradient separation without further T cell sorting. An Agilent 2100 Bioanalyzer and agarose gel were used to assess RNA quality, and a NanoDrop 2000 was used to measure RNA concentration.

This sequence uses TRBV5-1 and TRBJ1-5, and TRBD1 aligns with 8 junction nucleotides. This clonotype was obtained from a female donor with Graves disease. Here the sequenced sample was peripheral blood mononuclear cells (PBMCs), taken when the disease was refractory, from a patient treated with antithyroid drugs. The bases are TGCGCCAGCAGCGAGGGACAGGGCAATCAGCCCCAGCATTTT. It encodes CASSEGQGNQPQHF.